The 22 T cell receptor beta chains listed next were all sequenced from one sample in a study of human thymus T cells. TCRdb keeps only in-frame clones here, not all; method: immunoSEQ multiplex PCR. This sample yields 55,000 to 85,000 clones, of which 85% to 95% are seen a single time; under 0.04% belongs to the top ten. It was from resections taken during corrective heart surgery that the thymus tissue came. Sequenced: thymus tissue. The source is a girl in the first two years of life with a congenital heart defect but otherwise immunologically healthy.

CDR3 amino acids: CASSPRGRTEAFF. Written as DNA, the CDR3 is TGTGCCAGCAGCCCCAGGGGACGCACTGAAGCTTTCTTT. V and J are TRBV13 and TRBJ1-1, with a weak D call TRBD1 (6 bases). The V end was cut by 5 bases, the J end by 4 bases, with 11 bases between. Germline-derived CDR1 and CDR2 are PRHDT and FYEKMQ (reference sequence). The CDR3 has 13 residues.

This clone showed up just once. The gene calls are TRBV7-6 and TRBJ2-1, with 8 bases identical to TRBD2. This CDR3 has 15 amino acids. J lost 5 bases, V lost 5 bases, and 8 bases had no gene match. From germline, CDR1 is SGHVS and CDR2 FNYEAQ. CDR3 in DNA: TGTGCCAGCAGCGGAGGACTAGCCGCCCACAATGAGCAGTTCTTC. This translates into CASSGGLAAHNEQFF.

This clone was found once. The chain joins TRBV28 to TRBJ2-2; 7 nucleotides match TRBD1. Germline lookup yields CDR1 MDHEN and CDR2 SYDVKM. This CDR3 is 18 amino acids long. The junction had 15 bases not matched to a gene; V was cut back by 2 bases and J by 6 bases. Here the CDR3 reads CASSLDLRGPTGPGELFF. The DNA of the CDR3 is TGTGCCAGCAGTTTAGATCTCAGGGGCCCGACAGGGCCCGGGGAGCTGTTTTTT.

The gene calls are TRBV5-1 and TRBJ2-5; 9 bases map to TRBD1. This CDR3 has 19 amino acids. Germline lookup yields CDR1 SGHRS and CDR2 YFSETQ. Unmatched junction bases numbered 18, after V lost 1 base and J lost 5 bases. The CDR3 sequence is CASSLRSRDRDPPGETQYF. The DNA of the CDR3 is TGCGCCAGCAGCTTGCGCTCCCGGGACAGGGACCCACCGGGGGAGACCCAGTACTTC.

The chain is built from TRBV19 and TRBJ2-1, with TRBD2 matching 8 bases. CDR1 LNHDA and CDR2 SQIVND come from the germline V gene (reference sequence). This CDR3 is 20 amino acids long. After removal of 4 bases from V and 2 bases from J, the junction contained 19 bases not matched to a gene. CDR3 DNA sequence: TGTGCCAGTAGTACCCGGGGGGGGACACAGAGCGGGAAGACCTACAATGAGCAGTTCTTC. Translating it yields CASSTRGGTQSGKTYNEQFF.

The rearrangement uses TRBV27 and TRBJ1-2, with 8 bases identical to TRBD1. CDR1 and CDR2 from the germline V gene are MNHEY and SMNVEV (reference sequence). V was pared by 5 bases and J by 5 bases, with 13 bases of the junction left unmatched. The CDR3 runs 16 residues. For the CDR3, the DNA is TGTGCCAGCAGTCCAAATCCAGGGGGCGCACGGTATGGCTACACCTTC. Its translation: CASSPNPGGARYGYTF.

The genes are TRBV4-1 and TRBJ2-7; 9 bases align to TRBD1. From germline, CDR1 is MGHRA and CDR2 YSYEKL. The CDR3 has 18 residues. The junction had 11 bases not matched to a gene; V was cut back by 1 base and J by 1 base. CDR3 loop: CASSQVELGQGKSYEQYF. In DNA form, the CDR3 reads TGCGCCAGCAGCCAAGTGGAACTTGGACAGGGGAAATCCTACGAGCAGTACTTC.

J is TRBJ2-7 and V is TRBV7-9; D remains unclear. This CDR3 spans 14 amino acids. Trimming removed 1 base from V and 0 bases from J, with 7 bases in between. Germline lookup yields CDR1 SEHNR and CDR2 FQNEAQ (reference sequence). The CDR3 nucleotides are TGTGCCAGCAGCTTAGAGGTGAGCTCCTACGAGCAGTACTTC. The encoded protein is CASSLEVSSYEQYF.

This chain connects TRBV2 to TRBJ2-7; TRBD2 agrees at 9 bases. This CDR3 is 14 amino acids long. With V trimmed by 5 bases and J by 5 bases, 7 bases remained unmatched. Germline CDR1 is SNHLY and CDR2 is FYNNEI. The CDR3, as DNA: TGTGCCAGCAGTATTAGCGGGAGCGGCCACGAGCAGTACTTC. Translated: CASSISGSGHEQYF. Based on the CDR3 plus reference TRBV2 and TRBJ2-7, the full variable domain is EPEVTQTPSHQVTQMGQEVILRCVPISNHLYFYWYRQILGQKVEFLVSFYNNEISEKSEIFDDQFSVERPDGSNFTLKIRSTKLEDSAMYFCASSISGSGHEQYFGPGTRLTVT.

The V and J genes are TRBV28 and TRBJ2-2, with a possible D match to TRBD1 (6 bases). The germline V gene encodes CDR1 MDHEN and CDR2 SYDVKM. V was trimmed by 3 bases and J by 0 bases, leaving 20 bases between them. This CDR3 spans 19 amino acids. CDR3 sequence (DNA): TGTGCCAGCAGTTTTAACGGGAAACGCAGGGGCCCGAACACCGGGGAGCTGTTTTTT. Protein sequence: CASSFNGKRRGPNTGELFF.

The CDR3: CASKRSANYGYTF. The DNA for the CDR3 is TGTGCCAGCAAGAGGTCGGCTAACTATGGCTACACCTTC. The chain uses TRBV6-5 and TRBJ1-2, with D hard to call. Germline loops: CDR1 MNHEY, CDR2 SVGAGI. Trimming took 7 bases from V and 0 from J, leaving 9 bases between them. CDR3 length: 13 residues.

The rearrangement uses TRBV4-1 and TRBJ1-2; a possible D gene is TRBD1 (6 bases). The CDR3 has 18 residues. V dropped 1 base and J dropped 3 bases, with 21 bases sitting between them. CDR1 and CDR2 (germline): MGHRA, YSYEKL. CDR3 nucleotide sequence: TGCGCCAGCAGCCAAGGTCGCAGGGGCGGGCCCCGGGACTATGGCTACACCTTC. The encoded protein is CASSQGRRGGPRDYGYTF.

The V call is TRBV4-2, the J call TRBJ2-1, with 7 positions matching TRBD2. The CDR3 runs to 19 residues. Germline V gene lookup returns CDR1 LGHNA and CDR2 YNFKEQ. Germline trimming cut 0 bases from V and 5 bases from J; bases unmatched to any gene: 16. CDR3: CASSQDKSHPSGLNNEQFF. The CDR3 DNA sequence: TGTGCCAGCAGCCAAGATAAGTCCCATCCTAGCGGACTAAACAATGAGCAGTTCTTC.

The rearrangement links TRBV9 to TRBJ2-3; no clear D gene. Per the germline V gene, CDR1 is SGDLS and CDR2 is YYNGEE. V was clipped by 0 bases and J by 0 bases, with 5 bases between them. The CDR3 covers 14 residues. The chain's CDR3 is CASSVERSTDTQYF. The CDR3, as DNA: TGTGCCAGCAGCGTAGAAAGGAGCACAGATACGCAGTATTTT.

The V and J genes are TRBV5-1 and TRBJ1-4; 11 positions agree with TRBD1. The CDR3 runs to 15 residues. Trimming cost V 4 bases and J 7 bases; bases outside gene matches: 6. Germline CDR1 reads SGHRS; CDR2 reads YFSETQ. DNA of the CDR3: TGCGCCAGCAGCCCCGGACAGGGGGCCAGTGAAAAACTGTTTTTT. Translating gives CASSPGQGASEKLFF.

The chain joins TRBV14 to TRBJ2-5; D remains ambiguous. The ends were cut back, 0 bases at V and 7 bases at J, with 9 bases in the middle. The CDR3 runs 13 residues. Germline lookup yields CDR1 SGHDN and CDR2 FVKESK. DNA for the CDR3: TGTGCCAGCAGCCAAGATTGGGGTAGGACCCAGTACTTC. Protein sequence: CASSQDWGRTQYF.

The chain links TRBV9 to TRBJ2-3, with unresolved D. This CDR3 has 15 residues. The germline V gene has CDR1 SGDLS and CDR2 YYNGEE. Deletions cut 1 base from V and 4 bases from J, with 13 bases between. CDR3 in amino acids: CASSVRLARADTQYF. CDR3 coding DNA: TGTGCCAGCAGCGTACGCTTGGCTAGGGCAGATACGCAGTATTTT.

The rearrangement links TRBV4-2 to TRBJ2-7, with 11 nucleotides matching TRBD2. With V trimmed by 3 bases and J by 3 bases, 7 bases remained unmatched. CDR1 is LGHNA, CDR2 YNFKEQ, per germline. The CDR3 has 16 amino acids. The CDR3 sequence is CASSQHGTSGRYEQYF. The CDR3 region has the DNA TGTGCCAGCAGCCAGCACGGGACTAGCGGACGCTACGAGCAGTACTTC.

This sequence joins TRBV2 and TRBJ1-3; D is undetermined. V gave up 0 bases and J gave up 0 bases, with 9 bases separating them. CDR3 length: 16 amino acids. Germline V CDR1 and CDR2: SNHLY, FYNNEI. The DNA for the CDR3 is TGTGCCAGCAGTGAAGCTGACGGTAGCTCTGGAAACACCATATATTTT. Translation: CASSEADGSSGNTIYF. The complete variable domain, with remaining parts taken from reference TRBV2 and TRBJ1-3, reads EPEVTQTPSHQVTQMGQEVILRCVPISNHLYFYWYRQILGQKVEFLVSFYNNEISEKSEIFDDQFSVERPDGSNFTLKIRSTKLEDSAMYFCASSEADGSSGNTIYFGEGSWLTVV.

The rearrangement joins TRBV29-1 to TRBJ2-7, with TRBD1 as a possible D gene (6 bases). Germline CDR1 is SQVTM and CDR2 is ANQGSEA. The CDR3 runs to 19 residues. The germline V and J ends were trimmed by 6 bases and 0 bases, with 30 bases remaining between them. Here the CDR3 DNA reads TGCAGCGTCTCAGATCCTCCCTACGTGACAGGAAAATTCTCCTACGAGCAGTACTTC. It specifies CSVSDPPYVTGKFSYEQYF.

The J gene is TRBJ2-2, the V gene TRBV19; 7 bases match TRBD1. With V trimmed by 3 bases and J by 3 bases, 16 bases remained unmatched. Germline V gives CDR1 LNHDA, CDR2 SQIVND (reference sequence). This CDR3 spans 19 amino acids. Here the CDR3 reads CASSIDPGQDPSHTGELFF. The CDR3 nucleotides read TGTGCCAGTAGTATCGACCCCGGACAGGACCCATCCCACACCGGGGAGCTGTTTTTT.

The chain links TRBV19 to TRBJ2-3; the D call may be TRBD1 or TRBD2 (5 bases each). V lost 7 bases to trimming and J lost 2 bases, with 10 bases between them. Germline assignment: CDR1 LNHDA and CDR2 SQIVND (reference sequence). This CDR3 is 13 amino acids long. CDR3 loop: CASKGPYTDTQYF. The CDR3 bases are TGTGCCAGTAAGGGACCATACACAGATACGCAGTATTTT.